The next 4 T cell receptor beta chains were all read from a single sample in a study of blood T cell repertoires in COVID-19. Here immunoSEQ multiplex PCR was the method, and the copy in TCRdb shows in-frame clones only, minus some. The sample lists about 240,000 clones, 86% occurring once. Sequencing used peripheral blood. These receptor sequences come from a man in his sixties with acute or convalescent COVID-19.

This chain connects TRBV9 to TRBJ1-2; a possible D gene is TRBD1 (5 bases). The germline V gene has CDR1 SGDLS and CDR2 YYNGEE. The CDR3 totals 20 residues. Trimming cost V 1 base and J 0 bases, with 25 bases left between them. The CDR3, as DNA: TGTGCCAGCAGCGTATCCCGTTCCTGGGTTCGGGGGGAAGCTAACTATGGCTACACCTTC. Amino acids: CASSVSRSWVRGEANYGYTF.

The chain has TRBV12-3 or TRBV12-4 and TRBJ2-5; a possible D gene is TRBD2 (5 bases). This CDR3 has 11 amino acids. Trimming took 5 bases from V and 10 from J, leaving 11 bases between them. In DNA, the CDR3 is TGTGCCAGCAGTCCCCAAGGGAGCCAGTACTTC. This sequence encodes CASSPQGSQYF.

This clone has a handful of counts. V and J are TRBV7-3 and TRBJ2-7; TRBD2 agrees at 7 bases. V gave up 5 bases and J gave up 1 base; unmatched junction bases: 5. CDR1 and CDR2 (germline): SGHTA, FQGTGA. This CDR3 contains 14 residues. CDR3 amino acids: CASSPSSGSYEQYF. CDR3 in DNA: TGTGCCAGCAGCCCTTCTAGCGGTTCCTACGAGCAGTACTTC.

The rearrangement links TRBV6-5 to TRBJ2-5; TRBD2 is a possible D gene (5 bases). This CDR3 is built from 14 residues. Looked up from germline, CDR1 is MNHEY and CDR2 is SVGAGI. The V gene lost 2 bases and the J gene lost 3 bases, with 10 bases spanning the gap. CDR3 in amino acids: CASSYISGEETQYF. The CDR3 coding sequence is TGTGCCAGCAGTTACATCTCCGGGGAAGAGACCCAGTACTTC.